This passage covers 29 T cell receptor beta chains from one sample sequenced in a study of T cell repertoires in cytomegalovirus infection. MiXCR, applied by TCRdb to the reads, yields one record per CDR3 protein. The sample records about 300,000 distinct CDR3 sequences, around 10% being singletons. Sequenced: PBMCs. These receptors came from a human donor in good health (CMV status not recorded). Some clones in this sample may be carry-over from other donors' samples.

This clonotype was seen at least ten times. The genes are TRBV15 and TRBJ1-5; 7 nucleotides agree with TRBD1. The germline CDR1 and CDR2 sequences are LNHNV and YYDKDF (reference sequence). V trimming: 0 bases; J trimming: 0 bases; junction bases outside the gene matches: 8. The CDR3 totals 18 residues. The CDR3 is CATSRDTGTVHSNQPQHF. The CDR3 DNA reads TGTGCCACCAGCAGAGATACCGGGACAGTACATAGCAATCAGCCCCAGCATTTT.

This clonotype was counted at least ten times. The chain combines TRBV7-2 with TRBJ1-2, with TRBD1 as a possible D gene (5 bases). The V end was cut by 2 bases, the J end by 5 bases, with 15 bases between. The CDR3 spans 15 residues. CDR1 is SGHTA and CDR2 is FQGNSA in the germline V gene. CDR3 nucleotides: TGTGCCAGCAGCTTAAATAAGGGACGAGAGTATGGCTACACCTTC. Translation gives CASSLNKGREYGYTF.

This clonotype has ten or more counts. CDR3 bases: TGTGCCAGCAGCGCCGGGACTAGCGGGGGGGCCGGGTTCTTC. This translates into CASSAGTSGGAGFF. The chain links TRBV7-2 to TRBJ2-1, with 16 nucleotides matching TRBD2. CDR1 is SGHTA and CDR2 is FQGNSA in the germline V gene. The CDR3 length is 14 residues. Trimming at V came to 5 bases and at J to 15 bases, leaving 7 bases not matched to a gene.

V gene TRBV18 combines with J gene TRBJ1-2; TRBD1 is a possible D gene (5 bases). Germline lookup yields CDR1 KGHSH and CDR2 LQKENI. The CDR3 is made up of 14 amino acids. The V end was cut by 6 bases, the J end by 7 bases, with 18 bases between. CDR3 region: CASSSGAGVRGYTF. DNA of the CDR3: TGTGCCAGCTCGTCTGGAGCGGGGGTCCGTGGCTACACCTTC.

This clonotype was seen many times. The CDR3, as DNA: TGTGCCTCCCTCAGGGAGAACACTGAAGCTTTCTTT. Translating gives CASLRENTEAFF. The chain couples TRBV28 to TRBJ1-1; D is possibly TRBD1 (5 bases). Germline V lookup: CDR1 MDHEN, CDR2 SYDVKM. V gave up 11 bases and J gave up 1 base, with 11 bases separating them. CDR3 length equals 12 residues.

This clonotype appeared many times. The chain has TRBV20-1 and TRBJ1-2; TRBD1 aligns across 7 bases. Germline CDR1 and CDR2: DFQATT and SNEGSKA (reference sequence). The CDR3 is 14 residues long. Trimming took 0 bases from V and 5 from J; bases not matched to a gene: 6. CDR3 amino acids: CSARDDRERYGYTF. CDR3 sequence (DNA): TGCAGTGCTAGAGACGACAGGGAACGATATGGCTACACCTTC.

The table lists this clonotype with many counts. This chain joins TRBV24-1 and TRBJ2-1; 16 bases are a match to TRBD2. Trimming removed 4 bases from V and 12 bases from J; junction bases left unmatched: 2. The CDR3 is made up of 14 amino acids. Germline V gives CDR1 KGHDR, CDR2 SFDVKD. The CDR3 nucleotides are TGTGCCACCAGTGAGGGACTAGCGGGGGGGGGGCAGTTCTTC. Translating gives CATSEGLAGGGQFF.

There are many counts of this clonotype. The chain couples TRBV28 to TRBJ1-5, with 8 positions matching TRBD1. Germline trimming cut 1 base from V and 4 bases from J; bases unmatched to any gene: 6. The CDR3 spans 16 residues. In germline, CDR1 is MDHEN, CDR2 SYDVKM. CDR3 nucleotides: TGTGCCAGCAGTTTATTGGGGACAGGCATAAATCAGCCCCAGCATTTT. This encodes CASSLLGTGINQPQHF.

Ten or more counts support this clonotype. V gene TRBV5-5 combines with J gene TRBJ1-2; 8 nucleotides align to TRBD1. V gave up 4 bases and J gave up 5 bases; unmatched junction bases: 10. Germline CDR1 reads SGHKS; CDR2 reads YYEKEE (reference sequence). This CDR3 has 15 residues. The CDR3 region is CASSLAAGGEYGYTF. CDR3 nucleotide sequence: TGTGCCAGCAGCCTCGCGGCAGGGGGCGAGTATGGCTACACCTTC.

This clonotype occurred many times. This chain uses TRBV7-9 with TRBJ1-1; no reliable D call. CDR1 and CDR2 from the germline V gene are SEHNR and FQNEAQ (reference sequence). The CDR3 is 14 amino acids. The V end lost 3 bases, the J end lost 10 bases, and 18 bases lay between the germline ends. The chain's CDR3 is CASSLGLGGGLAFF. CDR3 DNA: TGTGCCAGCAGCTTGGGCTTGGGAGGTGGTTTAGCTTTCTTT.

The gene calls are TRBV20-1 and TRBJ2-5; D is perhaps TRBD1 (5 bases). Germline CDR1 reads DFQATT; CDR2 reads SNEGSKA (reference sequence). This CDR3 spans 15 amino acids. The germline V and J ends were trimmed by 1 base and 5 bases, with 17 bases remaining between them. CDR3 sequence (DNA): TGCAGTGCTAGAGGGGGCCCCACGAACCGTGAGACCCAGTACTTC. Amino acids: CSARGGPTNRETQYF.

This clonotype was observed many times. The V call is TRBV3-1, the J call TRBJ2-1; TRBD2 aligns across 12 bases. Germline V gene lookup returns CDR1 LGHDT and CDR2 YNNKEL (reference sequence). The V gene end was trimmed by 4 bases and the J gene end by 6 bases; junction bases not matched to a gene: 10. The CDR3 spans 17 residues. This chain's CDR3 is CASSPPILAGGLNEQFF. CDR3 nucleotides: TGTGCCAGCAGCCCCCCGATTCTAGCGGGGGGGCTCAATGAGCAGTTCTTC.

This clonotype was seen more than once but under ten times. The chain joins TRBV29-1 to TRBJ2-1; 9 bases match TRBD2. Germline V gives CDR1 SQVTM, CDR2 ANQGSEA. The V gene end was trimmed by 4 bases and the J gene end by 0 bases; junction bases not matched to a gene: 7. This CDR3 is built from 16 residues. The CDR3 reads CSVVGSGGTSYNEQFF. In nucleotides, the CDR3 is TGCAGCGTTGTTGGTAGCGGGGGTACCTCCTACAATGAGCAGTTCTTC.

The table lists this clonotype with many counts. This chain links TRBV28 with TRBJ1-3; 11 positions match TRBD1. With V trimmed by 7 bases and J by 1 base, 6 bases remained unmatched. The CDR3 is 16 residues long. Germline V gene sequence: CDR1 MDHEN, CDR2 SYDVKM. The CDR3 coding sequence is TGTGCCAGCACCGGGACAGGGGGTTCTTCTGGAAACACCATATATTTT. Amino acid sequence: CASTGTGGSSGNTIYF. Based on the CDR3 plus reference TRBV28 and TRBJ1-3, the full variable domain is DVKVTQSSRYLVKRTGEKVFLECVQDMDHENMFWYRQDPGLGLRLIYFSYDVKMKEKGDIPEGYSVSREKKERFSLILESASTNQTSMYLCASTGTGGSSGNTIYFGEGSWLTVV.

This clonotype was seen repeatedly, ten times or more. The chain couples TRBV11-1 to TRBJ1-1, with 9 bases aligning to TRBD1. The CDR3 is 13 amino acids. Germline V gives CDR1 SGHAT, CDR2 FQDESV (reference sequence). Trimming took 8 bases from V and 3 from J; bases not matched to a gene: 4. CDR3 sequence: CASRQGVDTEAFF. As DNA, the CDR3 is TGTGCCAGCCGACAGGGGGTTGACACTGAAGCTTTCTTT.

The table lists this clonotype with many counts. The chain employs TRBV7-9 and TRBJ2-5; D call uncertain. The V gene lost 2 bases and the J gene lost 1 base, with 8 bases spanning the gap. The CDR3 length is 14 residues. From germline, CDR1 is SEHNR and CDR2 FQNEAQ (reference sequence). The CDR3 protein is CASSLWTIQETQYF. The CDR3 DNA follows: TGTGCCAGCAGCTTATGGACGATCCAAGAGACCCAGTACTTC.

In its sample, this clonotype was seen many times. The rearrangement uses TRBV12-3 or TRBV12-4 and TRBJ2-7; a weak D match, TRBD1 (5 bases). Trimming pared 0 bases from V and 7 bases from J, leaving 10 bases between. The CDR3 is made up of 13 amino acids. In DNA, the CDR3 is TGTGCCAGCAGTTTAGCGAGCAAGGGGGAGCAGTACGTC. Encoded protein: CASSLASKGEQYV.

This clonotype was recorded at least ten times. This chain joins TRBV23-1 and TRBJ2-1, with 9 bases aligning to TRBD2. TRBV23-1 is placed among ORFs of uncertain function. The length of the CDR3 is 14 residues. After removal of 8 bases from V and 3 bases from J, the junction contained 5 bases not matched to a gene. CDR3 DNA sequence: TGCGCCAGCCCGACTAGCGGAAGCTACAATGAGCAGTTCTTC. Its translation is CASPTSGSYNEQFF.

This clonotype was observed once. The CDR3 here is CASSYSPLEAFKLSVRAPQHF. In DNA form, the CDR3 reads TGTGCCAGCAGTTACTCCCCGTTGGAAGCGTTTAAACTTAGCGTCAGAGCGCCCCAGCATTTT. The V call is TRBV6-6, the J call TRBJ1-5; no firm D call. Germline V gene lookup returns CDR1 MNHNY and CDR2 SVGAGI (reference sequence). This CDR3 comprises 21 residues. V gave up 0 bases and J gave up 9 bases, with 33 bases separating them.

This clonotype showed up many times. The chain's CDR3 is CASRREQGPRRGYEQYF. The CDR3, as DNA: TGTGCCAGCAGACGTGAACAGGGCCCCAGGCGGGGGTACGAGCAGTACTTC. The chain links TRBV6-5 to TRBJ2-7, with TRBD2 as a possible D gene (7 bases). The CDR3 totals 17 residues. Germline CDR1 is MNHEY and CDR2 is SVGAGI. Deletions cut 6 bases from V and 4 bases from J, with 25 bases between.

The V gene is TRBV5-8, the J gene TRBJ2-7; tentatively, D is TRBD2 (5 bases). With 4 bases removed from V and 3 bases from J, the gap between germline ends came to 8 bases. Germline lookup yields CDR1 SGHTS and CDR2 YDEGEE. The CDR3 covers 12 residues. The CDR3 region is CASSPGNYEQYF. The CDR3 region has the DNA TGTGCCAGCAGCCCCGGGAACTACGAGCAGTACTTC. Full variable domain (missing parts from reference TRBV5-8 and TRBJ2-7): EAGVTQSPTHLIKTRGQQATLRCSPISGHTSVYWYQQALGLGLQFLLWYDEGEERNRGNFPPRFSGRQFPNYSSELNVNALELEDSALYLCASSPGNYEQYFGPGTRLTVT.

This clonotype was picked up many times. The rearrangement uses TRBV2 and TRBJ2-1; 12 positions match TRBD2. Germline lookup yields CDR1 SNHLY and CDR2 FYNNEI. This CDR3 is built from 20 residues. Trimming cost V 4 bases and J 0 bases; bases outside gene matches: 13. The CDR3 region is CASSGLLAGGRLSSYNEQFF. CDR3 DNA: TGTGCCAGCAGTGGGCTACTAGCGGGGGGCCGGCTCAGCTCCTACAATGAGCAGTTCTTC. The variable domain in full, with the rest retrieved from reference TRBV2 and TRBJ2-1, is EPEVTQTPSHQVTQMGQEVILRCVPISNHLYFYWYRQILGQKVEFLVSFYNNEISEKSEIFDDQFSVERPDGSNFTLKIRSTKLEDSAMYFCASSGLLAGGRLSSYNEQFFGPGTRLTVL.

The chain uses TRBV7-4 and TRBJ2-3, with D tentatively TRBD1 or TRBD2 (5 bases each). This CDR3 comprises 15 residues. The germline CDR1 and CDR2 sequences are SGHVT and SQSDAQ. V dropped 5 bases and J dropped 2 bases, with 14 bases sitting between them. In DNA, the CDR3 is TGTGCCAGCAGCGAGGGACCGAGATTCACAGATACGCAGTATTTT. It encodes CASSEGPRFTDTQYF. Based on the CDR3 plus reference TRBV7-4 and TRBJ2-3, the full variable domain is GAGVSQSPRYKVAKRGRDVALRCDSISGHVTLYWYRQTLGQGSEVLTYSQSDAQRDKSGRPSGRFSAERPERSVSTLKIQRTEQGDSAVYLCASSEGPRFTDTQYFGPGTRLTVL.

This clonotype was observed many times. The genes are TRBV7-3 and TRBJ2-7; the D gene is possibly TRBD2 (5 bases). CDR3 length equals 11 residues. Germline V gene lookup returns CDR1 SGHTA and CDR2 FQGTGA. Trimming took off 7 bases at V and 8 bases at J, with 12 bases between the two ends. CDR3: CASTRLAQQYV. CDR3 DNA sequence: TGTGCCAGCACGAGGCTAGCCCAGCAGTACGTC.

The chain is built from TRBV15 and TRBJ2-5; 9 bases are a match to TRBD1. The CDR3 totals 14 residues. The J segment lost 4 bases and the V segment lost 2 bases, leaving 2 bases of the junction unmatched. Germline CDR1 reads LNHNV; CDR2 reads YYDKDF (reference sequence). CDR3 loop: CATSRRGQGETQYF. CDR3 nucleotides: TGTGCCACCAGCAGAAGGGGACAGGGAGAGACCCAGTACTTC.

About this clonotype: A single base separates this from a much larger clone, so it may be a read error. The V call is TRBV11-3, the J call TRBJ2-1; D is undetermined. The CDR3 sequence is 14 residues long. Germline V CDR1 and CDR2: SGHNT, YENEEA. The CDR3 DNA sequence: TGTGCCTGCAGCTTAGATCAACAGAGTCCCGAGCAGTTCTTC. Its translation is CACSLDQQSPEQFF.

At least ten counts were recorded for this clonotype. This rearrangement joins TRBV28 to TRBJ1-5, with TRBD1 matching 8 bases. The CDR3 is 17 residues long. V lost 3 bases and J lost 0; bases outside the gene matches: 7. Germline V gene lookup returns CDR1 MDHEN and CDR2 SYDVKM. The CDR3 loop is CASSFSTGVLSNQPQHF. The CDR3 DNA reads as TGTGCCAGCAGTTTCTCGACAGGGGTCCTTAGCAATCAGCCCCAGCATTTT.

This sequence joins TRBV13 and TRBJ2-3; no reliable D call. The CDR3 is made up of 14 amino acids. V was shortened by 1 base and J by 5 bases, with 10 bases between the two germline ends. The germline V gene encodes CDR1 PRHDT and CDR2 FYEKMQ (reference sequence). The CDR3 protein is CASSLDDPGDTQYF. CDR3 in DNA: TGTGCCAGCAGCTTAGATGACCCGGGAGATACGCAGTATTTT.

This clonotype has a count of ten or more. V gene TRBV10-3 combines with J gene TRBJ2-7, with 10 bases matching TRBD1. The CDR3 consists of 12 residues. The J segment lost 4 bases and the V segment lost 10 bases, leaving 4 bases of the junction unmatched. Per germline, CDR1 ENHRY and CDR2 SYGVKD. For the CDR3, the DNA is TGTGCCAGTCCGGGACAGGGGTACGAGCAGTACGTC. Residues: CASPGQGYEQYV.